This TCR beta chain came from a study of cytomegalovirus exposure and HLA in healthy donors. Study-level points and caveats: In an earlier analysis, in around 590 donors, most V segments appeared productive either ~90% or ~30% of the time.

This clone occurred once. Its target is unknown. The PCR was carried out with 60 Vbeta primers and 13 Jbeta primers. Profiled with immunoSEQ multiplex PCR; TCRdb holds only in-frame clones, not every one. The table records 90,000 to 150,000 clones, 65% to 85% of them present only once. This clonotype was obtained from a man aged 45-65 years in good health and CMV-seronegative. The material sequenced was PBMCs.

The CDR3 nucleotides read TGTGCCAGCAGCGGGGCCCTCCCGGGACAGGTGGCGAACACCGGGGAGCTGTTTTTT. Translated, it gives CASSGALPGQVANTGELFF. The J gene is TRBJ2-2, the V gene TRBV9, with 8 positions matching TRBD1. The V gene end was trimmed by 3 bases and the J gene end by 0 bases; junction bases not matched to a gene: 13. There are 19 residues in the CDR3. CDR1 SGDLS and CDR2 YYNGEE come from the germline V gene. The full variable domain, with the rest looked up from reference TRBV9 and TRBJ2-2, is DSGVTQTPKHLITATGQRVTLRCSPRSGDLSVYWYQQSLDQGLQFLIQYYNGEERAKGNILERFSAQQFPDLHSELNLSSLELGDSALYFCASSGALPGQVANTGELFFGEGSRLTVL.